A selection of T cell receptor beta chains follows, all from one sample in a study of CD8+CD57+ T cells in acquired aplastic anemia. TCRdb re-called the reads through MiXCR, storing one row per CDR3 protein. The sample lists about 160,000 distinct CDR3 sequences, about 50% seen once, with roughly 29% in the top ten. Sequenced material: sorted CD4+, CD8+, or CD8+CD57+ T cells (not recorded which) from PBMCs. Receptors were obtained from a human donor with aplastic anemia. CDR3s include the opening cysteine and the closing phenylalanine or tryptophan. Each record gives: clone size, J gene, CDR3 length, V gene, D gene, CDR3 protein, CDR3 DNA. A D gene is named only where the DNA matches it firmly. Clone size appears in some rows only: once, few, many, or a class for an expanded clone.

clone_size: few; j_call: TRBJ1-1; cdr3_length: 12; v_call: TRBV28; d_call: -; cdr3_aa: CASSPENTEAFF; cdr3_nt: TGTGCCAGCAGTCCGGAGAACACTGAAGCTTTCTTT
clone_size: many; j_call: TRBJ2-1; cdr3_length: 15; v_call: TRBV24-1; d_call: -; cdr3_aa: CATSEGFPPYNEQFF; cdr3_nt: TGTGCCACCAGTGAGGGGTTCCCGCCCTACAATGAGCAGTTCTTC
clone_size: -; j_call: TRBJ2-1; cdr3_length: 13; v_call: TRBV19; d_call: -; cdr3_aa: CASSIRDYNEQFF; cdr3_nt: TGTGCCAGTAGTATCAGGGACTACAATGAGCAGTTCTTC
clone_size: many; j_call: TRBJ2-7; cdr3_length: 15; v_call: TRBV10-3; d_call: -; cdr3_aa: CAISLTGSQTYEQYF; cdr3_nt: TGTGCCATCAGCCTTACCGGGAGCCAAACCTACGAGCAGTACTTC
clone_size: -; j_call: TRBJ2-7; cdr3_length: 13; v_call: TRBV5-1; d_call: TRBD1; cdr3_aa: CASSQTGTYEQYF; cdr3_nt: TGCGCCAGCAGCCAGACAGGGACCTACGAGCAGTACTTC
clone_size: -; j_call: TRBJ2-5; cdr3_length: 12; v_call: TRBV20-1; d_call: -; cdr3_aa: CSVGVRRETQYF; cdr3_nt: TGCAGTGTTGGGGTGCGCCGGGAGACCCAGTACTTC
clone_size: -; j_call: TRBJ2-5; cdr3_length: 16; v_call: TRBV10-1; d_call: TRBD1; cdr3_aa: CASSYRRTGRGETQYF; cdr3_nt: TGTGCCAGCAGTTACCGAAGGACAGGGCGAGGGGAGACCCAGTACTTC
clone_size: many; j_call: TRBJ1-2; cdr3_length: 13; v_call: TRBV20-1; d_call: -; cdr3_aa: CSARDGTLYGYTF; cdr3_nt: TGCAGTGCTAGAGATGGAACCCTCTATGGCTACACCTTC
clone_size: -; j_call: TRBJ1-6; cdr3_length: 15; v_call: TRBV2; d_call: -; cdr3_aa: CASSDGRGWNSPLHF; cdr3_nt: TGTGCCAGCAGTGACGGACGGGGATGGAATTCACCCCTCCACTTT
clone_size: -; j_call: TRBJ2-1; cdr3_length: 13; v_call: TRBV20-1; d_call: TRBD2; cdr3_aa: CSATSSGANEQFF; cdr3_nt: TGCAGTGCTACTTCTAGCGGGGCGAATGAGCAGTTCTTC